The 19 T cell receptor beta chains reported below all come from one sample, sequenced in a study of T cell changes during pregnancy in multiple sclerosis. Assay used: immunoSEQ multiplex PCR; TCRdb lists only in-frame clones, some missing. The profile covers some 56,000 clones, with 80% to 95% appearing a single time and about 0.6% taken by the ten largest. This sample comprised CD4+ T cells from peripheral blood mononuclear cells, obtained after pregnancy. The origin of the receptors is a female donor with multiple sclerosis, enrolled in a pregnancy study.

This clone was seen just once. For the CDR3, the DNA is TGTGCCAGCAGCTTATATCCGAACACCGGGGAGCTGTTTTTT. Encoded protein: CASSLYPNTGELFF. V is TRBV11-2 and J is TRBJ2-2, with D uncertain. From germline, CDR1 is SGHAT and CDR2 FQNNGV. CDR3 length: 14 residues. V was pared by 2 bases and J by 0 bases, with 4 bases between.

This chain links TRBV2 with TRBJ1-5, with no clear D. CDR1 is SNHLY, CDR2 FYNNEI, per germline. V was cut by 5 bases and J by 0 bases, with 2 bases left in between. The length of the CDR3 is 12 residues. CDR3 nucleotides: TGTGCCAGCAGTCATAGCAATCAGCCCCAGCATTTT. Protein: CASSHSNQPQHF.

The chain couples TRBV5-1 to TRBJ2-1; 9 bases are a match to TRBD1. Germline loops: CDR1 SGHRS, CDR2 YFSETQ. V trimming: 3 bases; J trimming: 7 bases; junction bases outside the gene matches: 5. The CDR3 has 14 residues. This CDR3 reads CASSSPGQGNEQFF. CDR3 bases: TGCGCCAGCAGCTCTCCGGGACAGGGTAATGAGCAGTTCTTC.

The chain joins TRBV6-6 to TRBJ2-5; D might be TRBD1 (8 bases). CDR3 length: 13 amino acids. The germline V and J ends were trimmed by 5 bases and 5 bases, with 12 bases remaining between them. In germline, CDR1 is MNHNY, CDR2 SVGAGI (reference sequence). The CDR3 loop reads CASSQQGGETQYF. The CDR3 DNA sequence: TGTGCCAGCAGTCAACAGGGGGGGGAGACCCAGTACTTC.

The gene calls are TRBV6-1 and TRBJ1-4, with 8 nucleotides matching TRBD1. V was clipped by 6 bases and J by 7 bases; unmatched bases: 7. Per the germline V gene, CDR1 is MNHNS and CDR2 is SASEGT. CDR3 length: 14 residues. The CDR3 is CASSRTGRGEKLFF. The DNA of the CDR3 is TGTGCCAGCAGCCGGACAGGGCGGGGTGAAAAACTGTTTTTT.

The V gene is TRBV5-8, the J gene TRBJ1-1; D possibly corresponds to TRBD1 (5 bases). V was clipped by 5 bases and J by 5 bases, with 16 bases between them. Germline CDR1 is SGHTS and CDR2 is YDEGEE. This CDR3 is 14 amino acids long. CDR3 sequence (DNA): TGTGCCAGCAGTCCCCAGGGCGGGAGGACTGAAGCTTTCTTT. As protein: CASSPQGGRTEAFF.

The CDR3 is CASSRDSLVWGGYTF. CDR3 coding DNA: TGTGCCAGTAGTCGTGACAGCTTAGTATGGGGTGGCTACACCTTC. V gene TRBV19 combines with J gene TRBJ1-2; D is perhaps TRBD1 (5 bases). V was trimmed by 5 bases and J by 7 bases, leaving 20 bases between them. Germline V lookup: CDR1 LNHDA, CDR2 SQIVND (reference sequence). The CDR3 has 15 residues.

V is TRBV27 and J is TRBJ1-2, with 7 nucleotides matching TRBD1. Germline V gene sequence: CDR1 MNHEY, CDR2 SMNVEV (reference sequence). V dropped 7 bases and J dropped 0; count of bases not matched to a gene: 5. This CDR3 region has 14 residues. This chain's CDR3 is CASTAQGANYGYTF. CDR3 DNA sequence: TGTGCCAGCACCGCCCAGGGGGCTAACTATGGCTACACCTTC.

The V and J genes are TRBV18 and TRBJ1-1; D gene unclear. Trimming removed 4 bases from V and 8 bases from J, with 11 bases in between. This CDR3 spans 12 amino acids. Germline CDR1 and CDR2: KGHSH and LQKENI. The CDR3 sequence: CASSQSGVEAFF. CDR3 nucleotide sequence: TGTGCCAGCTCACAAAGTGGAGTAGAAGCTTTCTTT.

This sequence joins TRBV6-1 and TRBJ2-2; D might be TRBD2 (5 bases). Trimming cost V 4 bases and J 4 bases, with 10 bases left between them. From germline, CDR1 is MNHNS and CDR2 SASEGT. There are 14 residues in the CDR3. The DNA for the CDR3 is TGTGCCAGCAGTGCCAAAACTAGCACCGGGGAGCTGTTTTTT. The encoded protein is CASSAKTSTGELFF.

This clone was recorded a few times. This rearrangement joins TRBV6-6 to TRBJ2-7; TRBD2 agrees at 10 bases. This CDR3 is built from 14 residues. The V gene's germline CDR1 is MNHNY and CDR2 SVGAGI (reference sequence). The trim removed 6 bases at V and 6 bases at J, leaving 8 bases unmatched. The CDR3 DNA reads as TGTGCCAGCAGGGGGACTAGCGAGCGGGCCGAGCAGTACTTC. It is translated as CASRGTSERAEQYF.

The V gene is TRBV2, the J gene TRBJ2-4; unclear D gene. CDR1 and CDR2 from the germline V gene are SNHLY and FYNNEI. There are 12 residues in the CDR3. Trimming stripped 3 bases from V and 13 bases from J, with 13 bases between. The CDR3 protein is CASSESDGVQYF. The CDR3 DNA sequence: TGTGCCAGCAGTGAGTCTGACGGAGTACAGTACTTC.

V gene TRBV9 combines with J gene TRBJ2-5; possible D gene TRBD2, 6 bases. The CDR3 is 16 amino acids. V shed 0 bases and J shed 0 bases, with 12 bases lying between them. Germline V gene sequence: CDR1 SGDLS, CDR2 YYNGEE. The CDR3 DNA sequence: TGTGCCAGCAGCGTAGGCGGGCTAGCGAACCAAGAGACCCAGTACTTC. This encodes CASSVGGLANQETQYF.

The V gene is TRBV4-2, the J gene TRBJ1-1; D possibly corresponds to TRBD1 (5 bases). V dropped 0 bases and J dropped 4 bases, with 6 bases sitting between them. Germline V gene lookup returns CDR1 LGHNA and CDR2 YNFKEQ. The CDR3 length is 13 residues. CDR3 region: CASSQEGATEAFF. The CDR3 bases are TGTGCCAGCAGCCAAGAAGGGGCCACTGAAGCTTTCTTT.

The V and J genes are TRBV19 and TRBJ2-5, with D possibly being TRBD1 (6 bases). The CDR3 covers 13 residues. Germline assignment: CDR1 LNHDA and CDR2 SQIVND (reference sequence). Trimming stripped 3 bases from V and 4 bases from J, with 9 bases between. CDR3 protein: CASSIEQGETQYF. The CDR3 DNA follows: TGTGCCAGTAGTATCGAACAGGGAGAGACCCAGTACTTC.

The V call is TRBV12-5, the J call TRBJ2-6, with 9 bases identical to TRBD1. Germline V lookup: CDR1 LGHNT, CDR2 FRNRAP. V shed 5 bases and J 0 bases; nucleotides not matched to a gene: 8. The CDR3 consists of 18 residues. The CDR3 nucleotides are TGTGCTAGTGGTCCGACAGGGGGATTCCTCTCTGGGGCCAACGTCCTGACTTTC. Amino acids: CASGPTGGFLSGANVLTF. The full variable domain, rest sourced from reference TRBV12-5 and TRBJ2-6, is DARVTQTPRHKVTEMGQEVTMRCQPILGHNTVFWYRQTMMQGLELLAYFRNRAPLDDSGMPKDRFSAEMPDATLATLKIQPSEPRDSAVYFCASGPTGGFLSGANVLTFGAGSRLTVL.

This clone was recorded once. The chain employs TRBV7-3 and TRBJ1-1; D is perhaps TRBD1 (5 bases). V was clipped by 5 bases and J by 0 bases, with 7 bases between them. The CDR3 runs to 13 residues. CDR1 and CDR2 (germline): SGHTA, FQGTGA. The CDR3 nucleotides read TGTGCCAGCAGCCAAGGGGTGAACACTGAAGCTTTCTTT. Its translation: CASSQGVNTEAFF.

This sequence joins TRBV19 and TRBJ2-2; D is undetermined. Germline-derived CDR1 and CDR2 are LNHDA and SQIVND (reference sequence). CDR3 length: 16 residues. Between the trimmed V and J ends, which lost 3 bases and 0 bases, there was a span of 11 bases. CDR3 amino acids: CASSIIGYSNTGELFF. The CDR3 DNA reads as TGTGCCAGTAGTATCATCGGTTACTCGAACACCGGGGAGCTGTTTTTT. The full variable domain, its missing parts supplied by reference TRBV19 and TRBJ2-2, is DGGITQSPKYLFRKEGQNVTLSCEQNLNHDAMYWYRQDPGQGLRLIYYSQIVNDFQKGDIAEGYSVSREKKESFPLTVTSAQKNPTAFYLCASSIIGYSNTGELFFGEGSRLTVL.

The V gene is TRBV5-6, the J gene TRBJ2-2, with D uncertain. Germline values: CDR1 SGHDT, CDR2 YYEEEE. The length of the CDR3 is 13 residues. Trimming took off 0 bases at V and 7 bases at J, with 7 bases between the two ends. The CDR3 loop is CASSLVSSGELFF. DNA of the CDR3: TGTGCCAGCAGCTTGGTCTCCAGCGGGGAGCTGTTTTTT.